This entry lists 22 T cell receptor beta chains sequenced from one sample in a study of T cell responses to AZD1222 COVID-19 vaccine. TCRdb keeps only in-frame clones here, not all; method: immunoSEQ multiplex PCR. The sample yields 150,000 to 200,000 clones, about 89% seen once. The material was peripheral blood, obtained 28 days after the second AZD1222 dose. Receptors originate from an adult who received the AZD1222 COVID-19 vaccine.

CDR3 nucleotides: TGTGCCAGCAGTTTATTTGTCAGTCCTTACAGTAATGGCTACACCTTC. This encodes CASSLFVSPYSNGYTF. The V call is TRBV28, the J call TRBJ1-2; D gene unclear. CDR3 length equals 16 residues. The V and J ends lost 1 base and 6 bases respectively, with 18 bases between them. Germline CDR1 is MDHEN and CDR2 is SYDVKM.

V gene TRBV18 combines with J gene TRBJ2-5, with D tentatively TRBD1 (6 bases). This CDR3 is built from 15 residues. Germline V gene data show CDR1 as KGHSH and CDR2 as LQKENI. V lost 0 bases to trimming and J lost 0 bases, with 8 bases between them. The CDR3 nucleotides read TGTGCCAGCTCACCACCAGGGGGATACCAAGAGACCCAGTACTTC. It yields the protein CASSPPGGYQETQYF.

This clone was recorded only once. V and J are TRBV4-2 and TRBJ2-1; 7 bases are shared with TRBD2. Germline V gene data show CDR1 as LGHNA and CDR2 as YNFKEQ. The J segment lost 4 bases and the V segment lost 0 bases, leaving 6 bases of the junction unmatched. The CDR3 sequence is 16 residues long. In DNA form, the CDR3 reads TGTGCCAGCAGCCAAGAAGGTGCTAGCGGATACAATGAGCAGTTCTTC. Protein product: CASSQEGASGYNEQFF.

This chain links TRBV19 with TRBJ1-5; the D is unclear. The CDR3 loop spans 16 amino acids. The V gene lost 4 bases and the J gene lost 4 bases, with 17 bases spanning the gap. The germline gives CDR1 LNHDA, CDR2 SQIVND (reference sequence). CDR3 sequence reads: CASSSVGLPLNQPQHF. The CDR3 coding sequence is TGTGCCAGTAGTAGTGTTGGGTTGCCGCTGAATCAGCCCCAGCATTTT.

The chain couples TRBV7-2 to TRBJ1-1; D is undetermined. V shed 5 bases and J shed 5 bases, with 15 bases lying between them. The CDR3 has 14 residues. The germline gives CDR1 SGHTA, CDR2 FQGNSA. CDR3 sequence: CASSPSNQDTEAFF. The CDR3 DNA reads TGTGCCAGCAGCCCTTCCAACCAGGATACTGAAGCTTTCTTT.

The chain couples TRBV25-1 to TRBJ2-5, with 10 bases matching TRBD1. Germline values: CDR1 MGHDK, CDR2 SYGVNS. The length of the CDR3 is 15 residues. Trimming took 4 bases from V and 0 from J; bases not matched to a gene: 2. This CDR3 is CASSAGQGYQETQYF. The CDR3 DNA sequence: TGTGCCAGCAGTGCGGGACAGGGGTACCAAGAGACCCAGTACTTC.

This chain connects TRBV7-3 to TRBJ1-1, with D tentatively TRBD1 (6 bases). With 0 bases removed from V and 5 bases from J, the gap between germline ends came to 10 bases. CDR3 length equals 14 residues. Germline CDR1 SGHTA, CDR2 FQGTGA. CDR3 amino acids: CASSLTGAWTEAFF. CDR3 sequence (DNA): TGTGCCAGCAGCTTAACGGGGGCCTGGACTGAAGCTTTCTTT.

This chain uses TRBV5-1 with TRBJ1-2; 9 bases line up with TRBD1. This CDR3 is built from 14 residues. Trimming at V came to 1 base and at J to 7 bases, leaving 5 bases not matched to a gene. Germline lookup yields CDR1 SGHRS and CDR2 YFSETQ. The DNA for the CDR3 is TGCGCCAGCAGCTTGCCGGGACAGGGCTCTGGCTACACCTTC. It specifies CASSLPGQGSGYTF.

The sample holds a few counts of this clone. The CDR3 coding sequence is TGTGCCAGCAGCCCGGTGGGTGGGGGCCCAGATACGCAGTATTTT. Residues: CASSPVGGGPDTQYF. The chain is built from TRBV7-3 and TRBJ2-3, with D possibly being TRBD1 (6 bases). The CDR3 runs 15 residues. The germline gives CDR1 SGHTA, CDR2 FQGTGA. V shed 5 bases and J shed 4 bases, with 16 bases lying between them.

J is TRBJ1-2 and V is TRBV6-1; unclear D gene. The CDR3 is made up of 14 amino acids. V lost 2 bases, J lost 5 bases, and 12 bases lay in between. Germline V CDR1 and CDR2: MNHNS, SASEGT. CDR3 in DNA: TGTGCCAGCAGTGAACCTGACCCCCTTTATGGCTACACCTTC. Its protein product is CASSEPDPLYGYTF.

The gene calls are TRBV27 and TRBJ2-2; the match to TRBD1 covers 10 bases. J gave up 0 bases and V 6 bases, and 10 bases lay outside the gene matches. Germline V gene sequence: CDR1 MNHEY, CDR2 SMNVEV (reference sequence). The CDR3 sequence is 18 residues long. The CDR3 region is CASSQGTGEVSNTGELFF. The DNA of the CDR3 is TGTGCCAGCAGCCAGGGGACAGGGGAGGTTTCGAACACCGGGGAGCTGTTTTTT.

This clone is a singleton in its sample. The chain couples TRBV5-5 to TRBJ1-1, with unresolved D. CDR1 and CDR2 (germline): SGHKS, YYEKEE (reference sequence). The CDR3 consists of 14 residues. V gave up 0 bases and J gave up 11 bases, with 17 bases separating them. In DNA, the CDR3 is TGTGCCAGCAGCTTGGTAGCAGCGAGCCCGATGGCTTTCTTT. It codes for CASSLVAASPMAFF.

The chain couples TRBV3-1 (or the pseudogene TRBV3-2) to TRBJ1-1, with D maybe TRBD1 (6 bases). Trimming took off 4 bases at V and 0 bases at J, with 12 bases between the two ends. CDR1 is LGHDT and CDR2 is YNNKEL in the germline V gene (reference sequence). The CDR3 runs to 15 residues. The CDR3 protein is CASSRPGQMNTEAFF. The DNA of the CDR3 is TGTGCCAGCAGCCGACCGGGACAAATGAACACTGAAGCTTTCTTT.

The V call is TRBV27, the J call TRBJ1-5; D remains ambiguous. Germline V gene data show CDR1 as MNHEY and CDR2 as SMNVEV (reference sequence). V was trimmed by 10 bases and J by 0 bases, leaving 19 bases between them. The CDR3 length is 16 residues. CDR3 bases: TGTGCCAACGAGGGTCCCGACTATTATAGCAATCAGCCCCAGCATTTT. As protein: CANEGPDYYSNQPQHF.

In the case of this clone: The junction departs from the called germline gene at one end, perhaps through a read error. The CDR3 spells CASSGGNSEAFF. Here the CDR3 DNA reads TGCGCCAGCAGCGGGGGAAACAGTGAAGCTTTCTTT. The genes are TRBV4-1 and TRBJ1-1; D is perhaps TRBD1 (5 bases). The CDR3 consists of 12 residues. CDR1 is MGHRA and CDR2 is YSYEKL in the germline V gene.

Only a few counts were recorded for this clone. This sequence joins TRBV28 and TRBJ1-1; D is unclear. Germline values: CDR1 MDHEN, CDR2 SYDVKM. The CDR3 totals 16 residues. V was shortened by 5 bases and J by 0 bases, with 16 bases between the two germline ends. The CDR3 spells CASSPPAPGLNTEAFF. CDR3 sequence (DNA): TGTGCCAGCAGTCCACCCGCCCCAGGATTGAACACTGAAGCTTTCTTT.

This clone was seen a single time. The CDR3 bases are TGCGCCAGCAGCCAAGAGGACAGCTCCTACGAGCAGTACTTC. Its protein product is CASSQEDSSYEQYF. This chain joins TRBV4-3 and TRBJ2-7, with D maybe TRBD1 (6 bases). The length of the CDR3 is 14 residues. Trimming removed 0 bases at V and 0 bases at J, with 6 bases between. Germline CDR1 is LGHNA and CDR2 is YSLEER.

The CDR3 sequence: CASSLGRGQETQYF. The CDR3 DNA reads TGTGCCAGCTCACTCGGACGGGGGCAAGAGACCCAGTACTTC. The V call is TRBV18, the J call TRBJ2-5, with TRBD2 as a possible D gene (6 bases). This CDR3 spans 14 amino acids. V dropped 4 bases and J dropped 2 bases, with 11 bases sitting between them. In germline, CDR1 is KGHSH, CDR2 LQKENI.

In nucleotides, the CDR3 is TGTGCCAGCAGCTCAGGGGGCGGGACTGAAGCTTTCTTT. Translation gives CASSSGGGTEAFF. The rearrangement joins TRBV7-2 to TRBJ1-1; TRBD1 aligns across 8 bases. The CDR3 spans 13 residues. The ends lost 4 bases at V and 5 bases at J; junction bases unmatched: 3. From germline, CDR1 is SGHTA and CDR2 FQGNSA.

J is TRBJ1-2 and V is TRBV6-2 or TRBV6-3; weak D call: TRBD1 (5 bases). Germline lookup yields CDR1 MNHEY and CDR2 SVGEGT. Trimming left V 4 bases short and J 4 bases short, with 10 bases between. The CDR3 contains 13 residues. CDR3 loop: CASSSGGGYGYTF. Here the CDR3 DNA reads TGTGCCAGCAGTTCCGGGGGGGGCTATGGCTACACCTTC.

This clone came up once. The rearrangement joins TRBV14 to TRBJ2-1, with D perhaps matching TRBD1 (6 bases). The CDR3 is 16 residues long. The V end lost 4 bases, the J end lost 3 bases, and 16 bases lay between the germline ends. The germline V gene encodes CDR1 SGHDN and CDR2 FVKESK. The CDR3 DNA reads TGTGCCAGCAGCCTCAAAAGGGGGACCTTCTACAATGAGCAGTTCTTC. The encoded protein is CASSLKRGTFYNEQFF.

V and J are TRBV4-1 and TRBJ1-2, with unresolved D. Trimming removed 3 bases from V and 5 bases from J, with 16 bases in between. CDR1 is MGHRA and CDR2 is YSYEKL in the germline V gene. CDR3 length equals 15 residues. The DNA for the CDR3 is TGCGCCAGCAGCCACCACGGACGCCTACCTTATGGCTACACCTTC. Encoded protein: CASSHHGRLPYGYTF.